The entry that follows covers one T cell receptor beta chain sequence. This entry is derived from a study of OX40 agonist ivuxolimab in advanced cancers. Study summary: The patients' treatment was ivuxolimab, an agonistic anti-OX40 (CD134) antibody. Patients were roughly 83% male with ages roughly 20 to 85, mean about 65. A diagnosis of hepatocellular carcinoma, melanoma, renal cell or head and neck cancer was present in dose-escalation patients.

Clones were sequenced by immunoSEQ multiplex PCR, and TCRdb holds only the in-frame ones, with some missing. The sample shows nearly 45,000 clones, 75% to 85% of them seen only once. The V end was cut by 5 bases, the J end by 9 bases, with 23 bases between. In germline, CDR1 is MNHNY, CDR2 SVGAGI (reference sequence). This CDR3 spans 16 amino acids. The receptor was isolated from an adult with an advanced solid tumor such as melanoma, head and neck, liver or kidney cancer. Sample: CD4+ or CD8+ T cells sorted from blood, taken in a trial of the OX40 agonist ivuxolimab. The rearrangement uses TRBV6-6 and TRBJ2-1, with D perhaps matching TRBD1 or TRBD2 (6 bases each). For the CDR3, the DNA is TGTGCCAGCAGTCCCCAGGGGAGGACATCTGGGGGTGAGCAGTTCTTC. Protein product: CASSPQGRTSGGEQFF.